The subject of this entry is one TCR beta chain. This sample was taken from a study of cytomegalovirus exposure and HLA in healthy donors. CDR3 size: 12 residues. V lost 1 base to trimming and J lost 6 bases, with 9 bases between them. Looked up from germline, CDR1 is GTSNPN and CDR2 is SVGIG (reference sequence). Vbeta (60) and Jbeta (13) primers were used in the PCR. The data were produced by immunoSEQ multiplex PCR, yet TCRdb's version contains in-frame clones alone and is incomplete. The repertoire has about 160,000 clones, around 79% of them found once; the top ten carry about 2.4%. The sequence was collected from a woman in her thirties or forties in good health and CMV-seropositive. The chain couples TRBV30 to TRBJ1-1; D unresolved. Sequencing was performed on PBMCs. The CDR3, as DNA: TGTGCCTGGAGTGAGGTGAGGGCTGAAGCTTTCTTT. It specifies CAWSEVRAEAFF.